The 18 T cell receptor beta chains below were found in one sample sequenced in a study of T cell responses to AZD1222 COVID-19 vaccine. Assay used: immunoSEQ multiplex PCR; TCRdb lists only in-frame clones, some missing. The table has approximately 150,000 clones, around nine tenths seen once. The sequenced sample was peripheral blood, obtained 28 days after the second AZD1222 dose. Source of these receptors: an adult who received the AZD1222 COVID-19 vaccine.

The chain carries TRBV6-2 or TRBV6-3 and TRBJ1-5, with D maybe TRBD1 (5 bases). This CDR3 spans 14 amino acids. Germline V gene data show CDR1 as MNHEY and CDR2 as SVGEGT. V was shortened by 3 bases and J by 9 bases, with 15 bases between the two germline ends. In DNA form, the CDR3 reads TGTGCCAGCAGTTATGGCCAAACCGGGGGGCCCCAGCATTTT. It translates to CASSYGQTGGPQHF.

The chain has TRBV5-6 and TRBJ1-3; D gene uncertain. Trimming took 1 base from V and 3 from J, leaving 2 bases between them. The germline V gene has CDR1 SGHDT and CDR2 YYEEEE. The CDR3 loop spans 12 amino acids. This CDR3 is CASSLYGNTIYF. CDR3 bases: TGTGCCAGCAGCTTGTATGGAAACACCATATATTTT. The entire variable domain, with the rest obtained from reference TRBV5-6 and TRBJ1-3, is as follows: DAGVTQSPTHLIKTRGQQVTLRCSPKSGHDTVSWYQQALGQGPQFIFQYYEEEERQRGNFPDRFSGHQFPNYSSELNVNALLLGDSALYLCASSLYGNTIYFGEGSWLTVV.

The chain recombines TRBV5-1 with TRBJ1-2; unclear D gene. Trimming took 1 base from V and 2 from J, leaving 9 bases between them. Germline V gene lookup returns CDR1 SGHRS and CDR2 YFSETQ. The CDR3 spans 14 residues. CDR3 DNA sequence: TGCGCCAGCAGCTTGTCTGGCGGGAACTATGGCTACACCTTC. Amino acid sequence: CASSLSGGNYGYTF.

This chain uses TRBV7-2 with TRBJ2-2, with 8 bases lining up with TRBD1. Looked up from germline, CDR1 is SGHTA and CDR2 is FQGNSA. The CDR3 runs 16 residues. The V and J ends lost 5 bases and 1 base, in that order; junction bases with no gene match: 6. Here the CDR3 reads CASSPRTGRNTGELFF. Here the CDR3 DNA reads TGTGCCAGCAGCCCGAGGACAGGGCGGAACACCGGGGAGCTGTTTTTT.

V gene TRBV6-6 combines with J gene TRBJ2-5; no definite D call. V was trimmed by 2 bases and J by 5 bases, leaving 6 bases between them. Germline V gene sequence: CDR1 MNHNY, CDR2 SVGAGI (reference sequence). The CDR3 spans 12 residues. DNA for the CDR3: TGTGCCAGCAGTTACGGGTGGGAGACCCAGTACTTC. It specifies CASSYGWETQYF.

The CDR3 spells CASSPWEGTLNTEAFF. In nucleotides, the CDR3 is TGTGCCAGCAGCCCATGGGAGGGGACCTTGAACACTGAAGCTTTCTTT. This chain links TRBV9 with TRBJ1-1; tentatively, D is TRBD1 (5 bases). Trimming cost V 4 bases and J 0 bases, with 16 bases left between them. CDR1 is SGDLS and CDR2 is YYNGEE in the germline V gene. CDR3 length equals 16 residues.

This chain uses TRBV7-3 with TRBJ1-2; the D is unclear. Germline V gene lookup returns CDR1 SGHTA and CDR2 FQGTGA. This CDR3 region has 15 residues. Trimming stripped 5 bases from V and 0 bases from J, with 13 bases between. The DNA for the CDR3 is TGTGCCAGCAGCCCGACATCCGAAGCTAACTATGGCTACACCTTC. It encodes CASSPTSEANYGYTF.

The table lists this clone with a count of one. J is TRBJ2-7 and V is TRBV6-2 or TRBV6-3; 10 bases map to TRBD1. CDR3 size: 14 residues. Germline loops: CDR1 MNHEY, CDR2 SVGEGT. V trimming: 5 bases; J trimming: 0 bases; junction bases outside the gene matches: 1. In DNA, the CDR3 is TGTGCCAGCAGTCGGGACAGGGGCTCCTACGAGCAGTACTTC. It translates to CASSRDRGSYEQYF.

This clone was detected once. The chain employs TRBV7-2 and TRBJ1-6; D is ambiguous. V dropped 7 bases and J dropped 2 bases, with 6 bases sitting between them. Germline CDR1 is SGHTA and CDR2 is FQGNSA. The CDR3 has 13 residues. CDR3 sequence (DNA): TGTGCCAGCACCCCGACCTATAATTCACCCCTCCACTTT. Protein product: CASTPTYNSPLHF.

The V gene is TRBV4-2, the J gene TRBJ2-1; 9 nucleotides agree with TRBD2. The CDR3 loop spans 21 amino acids. The V gene end was trimmed by 0 bases and the J gene end by 0 bases; junction bases not matched to a gene: 15. Germline V CDR1 and CDR2: LGHNA, YNFKEQ. The CDR3 is CASSQDLWLAGLGSSYNEQFF. In DNA form, the CDR3 reads TGTGCCAGCAGCCAAGATCTGTGGCTAGCGGGGCTGGGAAGCTCCTACAATGAGCAGTTCTTC.

The sample holds one count of this clone. This rearrangement joins TRBV29-1 to TRBJ2-7, with D possibly TRBD2 on 6 matching bases. The CDR3 has 16 residues. Germline V lookup: CDR1 SQVTM, CDR2 ANQGSEA. The ends were cut back, 4 bases at V and 2 bases at J, with 21 bases in the middle. DNA for the CDR3: TGCAGCGTTGCCCCGGCCGACACGGGGGAAGCCTACGAGCAGTACTTC. Amino acids: CSVAPADTGEAYEQYF.

The chain couples TRBV7-9 to TRBJ1-2; D perhaps matches TRBD1 (5 bases). CDR1 and CDR2 from the germline V gene are SEHNR and FQNEAQ (reference sequence). The V and J ends lost 1 base and 1 base respectively, with 13 bases between them. This CDR3 has 16 amino acids. The CDR3 loop is CASSLGLGDFNYGYTF. CDR3 bases: TGTGCCAGCAGCTTAGGACTGGGGGACTTTAACTATGGCTACACCTTC.

This clone appeared once. This sequence joins TRBV7-3 and TRBJ2-1; 8 bases are shared with TRBD2. This CDR3 has 15 residues. The germline CDR1 and CDR2 sequences are SGHTA and FQGTGA. The ends lost 6 bases at V and 6 bases at J; junction bases unmatched: 10. CDR3 sequence: CASSQLAGFGNEQFF. DNA for the CDR3: TGTGCCAGCAGTCAATTAGCGGGGTTTGGCAATGAGCAGTTCTTC.

This rearrangement joins TRBV6-2 or TRBV6-3 to TRBJ2-3, with TRBD2 identical over 9 bases. The germline gives CDR1 MNHEY, CDR2 SVGEGT. CDR3 size: 17 residues. Losses at the gene ends were 2 bases for V and 3 bases for J; bases not matched to a gene: 9. CDR3 loop: CASSYAQAGGLTDTQYF. The CDR3 DNA is TGTGCCAGCAGTTACGCTCAAGCGGGGGGTTTGACAGATACGCAGTATTTT.

The rearrangement uses TRBV4-1 and TRBJ2-1; 9 nucleotides agree with TRBD1. CDR1 and CDR2 from the germline V gene are MGHRA and YSYEKL. The CDR3 has 15 amino acids. V was pared by 1 base and J by 7 bases, with 5 bases of the junction left unmatched. The CDR3 nucleotides are TGCGCCAGCAGCCAAGTAGGGACAGGGAGTAATGAGCAGTTCTTC. Amino acids: CASSQVGTGSNEQFF.

This rearrangement joins TRBV14 to TRBJ2-1; D gene unclear. V was clipped by 0 bases and J by 6 bases, with 6 bases between them. The CDR3 totals 13 residues. Germline V gives CDR1 SGHDN, CDR2 FVKESK. CDR3 sequence (DNA): TGTGCCAGCAGCCAAGATAACAGCAATGAGCAGTTCTTC. Amino acid sequence: CASSQDNSNEQFF.

The chain has TRBV6-5 and TRBJ2-1; 10 bases agree with TRBD2. CDR1 and CDR2 (germline): MNHEY, SVGAGI. Losses at the gene ends were 6 bases for V and 2 bases for J; bases not matched to a gene: 4. This CDR3 has 15 amino acids. The CDR3 sequence: CASSAGTSAYNEQFF. In DNA, the CDR3 is TGTGCCAGCAGCGCCGGGACTAGCGCCTACAATGAGCAGTTCTTC.

This chain links TRBV7-2 with TRBJ1-2; possibly TRBD1 for D (5 bases). Trimming stripped 0 bases from V and 8 bases from J, with 13 bases between. This CDR3 contains 14 residues. CDR1 is SGHTA, CDR2 FQGNSA, per germline. Written as DNA, the CDR3 is TGTGCCAGCAGCTTAGCGCAAGGGGAACGAGGCTACACCTTC. It yields the protein CASSLAQGERGYTF.